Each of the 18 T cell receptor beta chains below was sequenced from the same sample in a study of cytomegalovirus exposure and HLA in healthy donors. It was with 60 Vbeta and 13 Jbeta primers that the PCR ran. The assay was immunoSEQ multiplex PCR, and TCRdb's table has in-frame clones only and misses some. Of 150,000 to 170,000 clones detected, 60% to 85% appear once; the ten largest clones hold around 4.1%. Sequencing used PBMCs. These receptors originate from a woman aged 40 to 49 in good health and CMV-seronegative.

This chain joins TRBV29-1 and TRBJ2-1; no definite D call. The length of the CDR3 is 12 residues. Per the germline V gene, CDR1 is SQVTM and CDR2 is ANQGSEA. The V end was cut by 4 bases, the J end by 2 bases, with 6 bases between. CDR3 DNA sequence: TGCAGCGTTGGAGATACCTACAATGAGCAGTTCTTC. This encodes CSVGDTYNEQFF.

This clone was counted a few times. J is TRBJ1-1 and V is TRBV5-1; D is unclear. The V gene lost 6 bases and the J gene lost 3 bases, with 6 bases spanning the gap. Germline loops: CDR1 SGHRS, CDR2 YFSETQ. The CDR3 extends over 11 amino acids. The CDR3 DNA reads TGCGCCAGCAAGGGAGACACTGAAGCTTTCTTT. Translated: CASKGDTEAFF.

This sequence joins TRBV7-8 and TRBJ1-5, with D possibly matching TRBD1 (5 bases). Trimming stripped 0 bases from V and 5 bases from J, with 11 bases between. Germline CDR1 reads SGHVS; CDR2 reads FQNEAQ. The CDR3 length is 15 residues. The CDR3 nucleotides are TGTGCCAGCAGCTTAGCGGTGGGGGGGGATCAGCCCCAGCATTTT. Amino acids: CASSLAVGGDQPQHF. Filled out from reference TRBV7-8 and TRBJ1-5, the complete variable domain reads GAGVSQSPRYKVAKRGQDVALRCDPISGHVSLFWYQQALGQGPEFLTYFQNEAQLDKSGLPSDRFFAERPEGSVSTLKIQRTQQEDSAVYLCASSLAVGGDQPQHFGDGTRLSIL.

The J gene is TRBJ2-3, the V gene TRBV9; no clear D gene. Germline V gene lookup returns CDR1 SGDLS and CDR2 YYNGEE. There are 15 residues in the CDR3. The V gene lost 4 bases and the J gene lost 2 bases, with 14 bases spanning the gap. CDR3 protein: CASSFQVLPTDTQYF. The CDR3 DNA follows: TGTGCCAGCAGCTTCCAGGTGTTACCCACAGATACGCAGTATTTT.

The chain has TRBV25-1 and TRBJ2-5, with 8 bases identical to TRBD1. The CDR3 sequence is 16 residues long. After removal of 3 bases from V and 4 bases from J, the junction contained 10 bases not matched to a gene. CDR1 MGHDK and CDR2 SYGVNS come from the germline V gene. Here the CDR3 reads CASSDWIQGAGETQYF. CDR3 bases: TGTGCCAGCAGTGATTGGATTCAGGGGGCCGGAGAGACCCAGTACTTC.

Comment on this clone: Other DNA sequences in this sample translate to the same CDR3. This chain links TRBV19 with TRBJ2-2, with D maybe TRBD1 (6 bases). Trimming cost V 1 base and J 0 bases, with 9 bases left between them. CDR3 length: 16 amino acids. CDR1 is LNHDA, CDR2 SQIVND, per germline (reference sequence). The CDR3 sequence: CASSIVQGANTGELFF. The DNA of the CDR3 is TGTGCCAGTAGTATAGTACAGGGAGCGAACACCGGGGAGCTGTTTTTT.

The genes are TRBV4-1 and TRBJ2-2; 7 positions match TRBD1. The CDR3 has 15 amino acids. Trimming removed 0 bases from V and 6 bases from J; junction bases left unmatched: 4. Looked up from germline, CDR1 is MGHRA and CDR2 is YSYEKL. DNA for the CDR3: TGCGCCAGCAGCCAAGAGACAGGGTTCCCCGGGGAGCTGTTTTTT. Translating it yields CASSQETGFPGELFF.

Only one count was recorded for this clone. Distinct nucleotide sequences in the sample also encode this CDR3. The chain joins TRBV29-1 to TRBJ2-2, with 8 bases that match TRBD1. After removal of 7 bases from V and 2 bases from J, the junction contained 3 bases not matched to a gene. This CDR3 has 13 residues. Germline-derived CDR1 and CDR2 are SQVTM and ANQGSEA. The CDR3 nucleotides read TGCAGCGCCGACAGGGGAAACACCGGGGAGCTGTTTTTT. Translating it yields CSADRGNTGELFF.

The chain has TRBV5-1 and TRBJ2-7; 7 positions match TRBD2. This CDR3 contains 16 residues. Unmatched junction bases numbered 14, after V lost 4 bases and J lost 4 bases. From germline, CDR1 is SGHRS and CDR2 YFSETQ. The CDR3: CASSTWGGLGGYEQYF. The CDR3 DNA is TGCGCCAGCAGCACATGGGGGGGACTCGGTGGGTACGAGCAGTACTTC.

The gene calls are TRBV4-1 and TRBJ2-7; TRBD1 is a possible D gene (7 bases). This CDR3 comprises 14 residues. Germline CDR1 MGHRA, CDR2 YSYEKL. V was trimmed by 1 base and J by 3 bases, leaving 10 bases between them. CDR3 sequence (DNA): TGCGCCAGCAGCCAAGGCGGGACAGTCTACGAGCAGTACTTC. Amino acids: CASSQGGTVYEQYF.

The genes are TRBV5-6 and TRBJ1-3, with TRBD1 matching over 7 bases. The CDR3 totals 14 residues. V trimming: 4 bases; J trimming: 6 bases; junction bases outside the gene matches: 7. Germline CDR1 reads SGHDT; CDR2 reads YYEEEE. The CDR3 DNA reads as TGTGCCAGCAGCCCGCCGGGACAGTTAAACACCATATATTTT. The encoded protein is CASSPPGQLNTIYF.

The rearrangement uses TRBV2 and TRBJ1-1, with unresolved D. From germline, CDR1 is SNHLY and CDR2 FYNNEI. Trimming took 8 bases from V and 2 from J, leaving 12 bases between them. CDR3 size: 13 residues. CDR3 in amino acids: CASGEGENTEAFF. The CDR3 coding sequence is TGTGCCAGCGGGGAAGGAGAAAACACTGAAGCTTTCTTT.

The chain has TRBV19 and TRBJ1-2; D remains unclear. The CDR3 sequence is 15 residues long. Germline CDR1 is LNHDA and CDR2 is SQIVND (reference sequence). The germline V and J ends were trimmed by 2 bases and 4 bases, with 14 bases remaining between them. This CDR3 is CASSITGINSYGYTF. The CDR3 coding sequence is TGTGCCAGTAGTATAACGGGGATCAATTCCTATGGCTACACCTTC. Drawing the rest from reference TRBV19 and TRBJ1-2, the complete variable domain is DGGITQSPKYLFRKEGQNVTLSCEQNLNHDAMYWYRQDPGQGLRLIYYSQIVNDFQKGDIAEGYSVSREKKESFPLTVTSAQKNPTAFYLCASSITGINSYGYTFGSGTRLTVV.

CDR3 nucleotide sequence: TGTGCCAGCAGTTACTCGCTAGAGTACAATGAGCAGTTCTTC. This translates into CASSYSLEYNEQFF. The V call is TRBV6-6, the J call TRBJ2-1; the D is unclear. Trimming stripped 0 bases from V and 4 bases from J, with 7 bases between. The CDR3 loop spans 14 amino acids. Germline values: CDR1 MNHNY, CDR2 SVGAGI (reference sequence).

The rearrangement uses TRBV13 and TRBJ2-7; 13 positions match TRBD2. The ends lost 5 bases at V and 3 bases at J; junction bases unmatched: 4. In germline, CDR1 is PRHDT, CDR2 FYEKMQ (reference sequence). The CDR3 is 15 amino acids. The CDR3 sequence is CASSTWTSGSYEQYF. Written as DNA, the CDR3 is TGTGCCAGCAGCACCTGGACTAGCGGGAGCTACGAGCAGTACTTC.

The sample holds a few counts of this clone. The DNA for the CDR3 is TGTGCCAGTAGTGTTAGCGGGAGTCGCACCTACGAGCAGTACTTC. This gives the protein CASSVSGSRTYEQYF. The gene calls are TRBV19 and TRBJ2-7, with TRBD2 identical over 9 bases. The ends lost 5 bases at V and 2 bases at J; junction bases unmatched: 7. Per germline, CDR1 LNHDA and CDR2 SQIVND (reference sequence). CDR3 length equals 15 residues.

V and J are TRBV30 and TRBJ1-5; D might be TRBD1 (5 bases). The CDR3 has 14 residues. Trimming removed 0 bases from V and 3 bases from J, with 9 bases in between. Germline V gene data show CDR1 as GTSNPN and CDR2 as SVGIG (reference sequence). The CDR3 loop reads CAWSVRQLNQPQHF. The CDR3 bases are TGTGCCTGGAGTGTGAGACAGCTCAATCAGCCCCAGCATTTT. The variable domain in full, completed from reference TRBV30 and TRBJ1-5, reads SQTIHQWPATLVQPVGSPLSLECTVEGTSNPNLYWYRQAAGRGLQLLFYSVGIGQISSEVPQNLSASRPQDRQFILSSKKLLLSDSGFYLCAWSVRQLNQPQHFGDGTRLSIL.

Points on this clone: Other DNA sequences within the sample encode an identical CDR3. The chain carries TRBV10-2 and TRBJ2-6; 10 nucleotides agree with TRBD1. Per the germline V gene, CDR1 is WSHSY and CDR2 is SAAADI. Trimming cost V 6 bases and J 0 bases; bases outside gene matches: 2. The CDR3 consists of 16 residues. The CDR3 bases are TGCGCCAGCAGCCGGGACAGGGGCTCTGGGGCCAACGTCCTGACTTTC. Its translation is CASSRDRGSGANVLTF.